Below, 26 T cell receptor beta chains from the same sample are listed, as sequenced in a study of T cells after yellow fever vaccination. TCRdb passed the 5' RACE reads through MiXCR, listing each CDR3 protein once. The profile shows tens of thousands of distinct CDR3 sequences, about 5.6% of them singletons. Sequences were derived from PBMCs, either bulk or a sorted T-cell subset (CD4+, CD8+, memory, or dextramer-sorted; not recorded which), sampled on the day of the yellow fever booster vaccination. These receptors originate from a man younger than 30 who received the YFV17D yellow fever vaccine.

This clonotype showed up just a few times. The rearrangement links TRBV5-1 to TRBJ1-2; 8 bases align to TRBD1. This CDR3 is 14 amino acids long. V dropped 1 base and J dropped 5; count of bases not matched to a gene: 4. Germline assignment: CDR1 SGHRS and CDR2 YFSETQ. This CDR3 reads CASSLLQGAYGYTF. CDR3 coding DNA: TGCGCCAGCAGCTTGTTGCAGGGGGCGTATGGCTACACCTTC.

This clonotype was found a few times. The CDR3 region is CASSSVAGGWETQYF. The CDR3, as DNA: TGTGCCAGCAGTTCCGTGGCCGGGGGGTGGGAGACCCAGTACTTC. The genes are TRBV12-3 or TRBV12-4 and TRBJ2-5; 7 positions match TRBD2. V gave up 4 bases and J gave up 5 bases; unmatched junction bases: 10. The CDR3 contains 15 residues.

This clonotype was seen more than once but under ten times. The chain recombines TRBV4-1 with TRBJ1-1; 7 nucleotides match TRBD1. The CDR3 contains 15 residues. Trimming cost V 1 base and J 7 bases; bases outside gene matches: 9. Germline loops: CDR1 MGHRA, CDR2 YSYEKL. In nucleotides, the CDR3 is TGCGCCAGCAGCCAAGTCTCAGGGGGGATATATGAAGCTTTCTTT. Translation gives CASSQVSGGIYEAFF.

This chain uses TRBV27 with TRBJ2-7; D might be TRBD1 (5 bases). CDR3 length: 13 amino acids. Trimming took 3 bases from V and 7 from J, leaving 13 bases between them. Germline-derived CDR1 and CDR2 are MNHEY and SMNVEV (reference sequence). In nucleotides, the CDR3 is TGTGCCAGCAGTTTCGGCAGGGATCGGGAGCAGTACTTC. This codes for CASSFGRDREQYF.

CDR3 residues: CASSLSLNTDTQYF. Here the CDR3 DNA reads TGCGCCAGCAGCTTATCACTAAACACAGATACGCAGTATTTT. This chain links TRBV5-1 with TRBJ2-3; no reliable D call. CDR3 length: 14 amino acids. The V and J ends lost 2 bases and 2 bases respectively, with 9 bases between them. Germline CDR1 reads SGHRS; CDR2 reads YFSETQ.

This clonotype was seen repeatedly, ten times or more. The chain employs TRBV7-9 and TRBJ2-1; weak D call: TRBD2 (7 bases). The V end was cut by 0 bases, the J end by 7 bases, with 10 bases between. The CDR3 is 14 amino acids. Germline CDR1 SEHNR, CDR2 FQNEAQ (reference sequence). The CDR3 coding sequence is TGTGCCAGCAGCTTAGCGGGGGGGCGTAATGAGCAGTTCTTC. This translates into CASSLAGGRNEQFF. The variable domain in full, completed from reference TRBV7-9 and TRBJ2-1, reads DTGVSQNPRHKITKRGQNVTFRCDPISEHNRLYWYRQTLGQGPEFLTYFQNEAQLEKSRLLSDRFSAERPKGSFSTLEIQRTEQGDSAMYLCASSLAGGRNEQFFGPGTRLTVL.

The table lists this clonotype with many counts. The rearrangement links TRBV4-3 to TRBJ2-5; weak D call: TRBD1 (6 bases). V gave up 3 bases and J gave up 0 bases, with 20 bases separating them. This CDR3 comprises 18 residues. Germline loops: CDR1 LGHNA, CDR2 YSLEER. For the CDR3, the DNA is TGCGCCAGCAGCCAGGCCGGGACATTACCTCCGTACCAAGAGACCCAGTACTTC. This translates into CASSQAGTLPPYQETQYF.

The sample holds a few counts of this clonotype. V usage is TRBV4-1 and J usage is TRBJ1-1; 7 bases are shared with TRBD1. The CDR3 is made up of 14 amino acids. From germline, CDR1 is MGHRA and CDR2 YSYEKL. With V trimmed by 1 base and J by 5 bases, 4 bases remained unmatched. The CDR3 here is CASSQGTGVTEAFF. CDR3 nucleotide sequence: TGCGCCAGCAGCCAAGGGACAGGAGTGACTGAAGCTTTCTTT.

This clonotype was seen at least ten times. The chain links TRBV19 to TRBJ2-1, with D perhaps TRBD2 (6 bases). The CDR3 consists of 15 residues. Between the trimmed V and J ends, which lost 6 bases and 2 bases, there was a span of 14 bases. Per germline, CDR1 LNHDA and CDR2 SQIVND (reference sequence). The CDR3: CASRVTSPTYNEQFF. In DNA form, the CDR3 reads TGTGCCAGTAGGGTTACTAGCCCGACCTACAATGAGCAGTTCTTC. Complete variable domain (other parts from reference TRBV19 and TRBJ2-1): DGGITQSPKYLFRKEGQNVTLSCEQNLNHDAMYWYRQDPGQGLRLIYYSQIVNDFQKGDIAEGYSVSREKKESFPLTVTSAQKNPTAFYLCASRVTSPTYNEQFFGPGTRLTVL.

This clonotype was detected ten times or more. The chain carries TRBV20-1 and TRBJ2-3; 9 bases are shared with TRBD2. The ends lost 6 bases at V and 1 base at J; junction bases unmatched: 8. There are 15 residues in the CDR3. In germline, CDR1 is DFQATT, CDR2 SNEGSKA (reference sequence). In nucleotides, the CDR3 is TGCAGTGCCCGAGCGTCTAGCGGGGGCACAGATACGCAGTATTTT. The encoded protein is CSARASSGGTDTQYF.

In this sample, this clonotype turned up a few times. This chain links TRBV4-3 with TRBJ2-3; D perhaps matches TRBD2 (7 bases). From germline, CDR1 is LGHNA and CDR2 YSLEER. V was cut by 4 bases and J by 0 bases, with 17 bases left in between. This CDR3 contains 17 residues. This chain's CDR3 is CASSPRVRGGSTDTQYF. The CDR3 region has the DNA TGCGCCAGCAGCCCCCGGGTGAGGGGGGGGAGCACAGATACGCAGTATTTT.

This clonotype showed up just a few times. This CDR3 is CASSQESLGGRDNEQFF. As DNA, the CDR3 is TGCGCCAGCAGCCAAGAAAGTCTGGGGGGGCGTGACAATGAGCAGTTCTTC. V and J are TRBV4-1 and TRBJ2-1; tentatively, D is TRBD2 (7 bases). The CDR3 spans 17 residues. V lost 0 bases, J lost 5 bases, and 17 bases lay in between. CDR1 MGHRA and CDR2 YSYEKL come from the germline V gene.

This clonotype appeared many times. The J gene is TRBJ2-3, the V gene TRBV11-2; D gene ambiguous. Germline CDR1 reads SGHAT; CDR2 reads FQNNGV. With 5 bases removed from V and 5 bases from J, the gap between germline ends came to 17 bases. There are 15 residues in the CDR3. In DNA, the CDR3 is TGTGCCAGCAGCCACCGTTTGGCCTACCAAGATACGCAGTATTTT. Translated: CASSHRLAYQDTQYF.

The chain recombines TRBV5-4 with TRBJ1-2; D perhaps matches TRBD1 (5 bases). The CDR3 spans 14 residues. CDR1 is SGHNT and CDR2 is YYREEE in the germline V gene (reference sequence). Trimming left V 1 base short and J 6 bases short, with 13 bases between. As DNA, the CDR3 is TGTGCCAGCAGCTTGACAGGCAAGGACCATGGCTACACCTTC. Encoded protein: CASSLTGKDHGYTF.

This sequence joins TRBV11-3 and TRBJ2-3, with TRBD2 matching 14 bases. This CDR3 has 16 residues. CDR1 and CDR2 from the germline V gene are SGHNT and YENEEA. V trimming: 5 bases; J trimming: 6 bases; junction bases outside the gene matches: 7. CDR3 sequence reads: CASSPSTSGGADTQYF. CDR3 coding DNA: TGTGCCAGCAGCCCCTCGACTAGCGGGGGGGCTGATACGCAGTATTTT.

In its sample, this clonotype was seen many times. The V and J genes are TRBV7-6 and TRBJ1-1; 10 nucleotides line up with TRBD1. CDR1 is SGHVS, CDR2 FNYEAQ, per germline. The CDR3 totals 18 residues. The V and J ends lost 5 bases and 6 bases, in that order; junction bases with no gene match: 18. CDR3 coding DNA: TGTGCCAGCAGCCCTGGGACAGGGGAGTACGTAGTAAGAGCTGAAGCTTTCTTT. Protein product: CASSPGTGEYVVRAEAFF.

This clonotype was seen many times. The CDR3 DNA is TGTGCCAGCAGCTTAGCCCTAGCGGGGGAGCTAGATACGCAGTATTTT. It is translated as CASSLALAGELDTQYF. The V call is TRBV7-6, the J call TRBJ2-3; 10 nucleotides align to TRBD2. The CDR3 contains 16 residues. The V segment lost 0 bases and the J segment 5 bases; nucleotides outside the gene matches: 5. CDR1 is SGHVS, CDR2 FNYEAQ, per germline. Together with reference TRBV7-6 and TRBJ2-3, the CDR3 gives the full variable domain: GAGVSQSPRYKVTKRGQDVALRCDPISGHVSLYWYRQALGQGPEFLTYFNYEAQQDKSGLPNDRFSAERPEGSISTLTIQRTEQRDSAMYRCASSLALAGELDTQYFGPGTRLTVL.

This clonotype turned up a few times. This chain links TRBV6-6 with TRBJ2-7; D might be TRBD1 (5 bases). This CDR3 has 14 residues. Germline V gives CDR1 MNHNY, CDR2 SVGAGI (reference sequence). The V and J ends lost 3 bases and 3 bases respectively, with 12 bases between them. CDR3: CASSYSYRYYEQYV. In DNA, the CDR3 is TGTGCCAGCAGTTATTCTTACAGGTACTACGAGCAGTACGTC.

This clonotype was seen many times. The genes are TRBV6-5 and TRBJ1-4; 7 nucleotides match TRBD1. V was pared by 6 bases and J by 8 bases, with 9 bases of the junction left unmatched. The CDR3 contains 14 residues. Germline V gene sequence: CDR1 MNHEY, CDR2 SVGAGI. The DNA for the CDR3 is TGTGCCAGCAGCCGACGGACAGGTGTCGAAAAACTGTTTTTT. Amino acids: CASSRRTGVEKLFF.

The chain employs TRBV6-5 and TRBJ2-7, with 14 nucleotides matching TRBD2. This CDR3 has 16 amino acids. Trimming took 6 bases from V and 5 from J; bases not matched to a gene: 9. Germline CDR1 reads MNHEY; CDR2 reads SVGAGI. This CDR3 reads CASRIFQTSGGDEQYF. The CDR3 coding sequence is TGTGCCAGCAGAATTTTCCAGACTAGCGGGGGGGACGAGCAGTACTTC.

This clonotype was seen repeatedly, ten times or more. This rearrangement joins TRBV4-1 to TRBJ2-6, with D hard to call. Trimming removed 1 base from V and 0 bases from J, with 7 bases in between. Germline CDR1 MGHRA, CDR2 YSYEKL. This CDR3 region has 16 residues. The CDR3 bases are TGCGCCAGCAGCCAAGGGCAATACTCTGGGGCCAACGTCCTGACTTTC. It encodes CASSQGQYSGANVLTF.

This clonotype was observed at least ten times. The chain is built from TRBV20-1 and TRBJ1-2; unclear D gene. The germline CDR1 and CDR2 sequences are DFQATT and SNEGSKA (reference sequence). This CDR3 is built from 13 residues. In DNA, the CDR3 is TGCAGGGCCAATACGGGAGGGTCTTATGGCTACACCTTC. Protein product: CRANTGGSYGYTF.

Comments on this clonotype: The junction differs from germline at one of its ends, possibly a read error. The chain has TRBV5-1 and TRBJ2-5; TRBD2 agrees at 14 bases. From germline, CDR1 is SGHRS and CDR2 YFSETQ. The CDR3 is made up of 15 amino acids. DNA for the CDR3: TGCGCCAGCAGTTTGGGACTAGCGGGGGAAGAGACCCAGTACTTC. This sequence encodes CASSLGLAGEETQYF.

In its sample, this clonotype was seen many times. This chain connects TRBV7-3 to TRBJ2-1, with TRBD2 matching over 12 bases. J gave up 7 bases and V 5 bases, and 6 bases lay outside the gene matches. CDR3 length: 15 amino acids. The V gene's germline CDR1 is SGHTA and CDR2 FQGTGA. For the CDR3, the DNA is TGTGCCAGCAGCCCAACTAGCGGGGGGACGAATGAGCAGTTCTTC. As protein: CASSPTSGGTNEQFF.

This clonotype was counted between two and nine times. The chain uses TRBV30 and TRBJ1-2, with D possibly TRBD1 on 5 matching bases. CDR1 and CDR2 from the germline V gene are GTSNPN and SVGIG (reference sequence). The CDR3 is made up of 12 amino acids. V dropped 5 bases and J dropped 8 bases, with 15 bases sitting between them. The CDR3 protein is CAWFWGTEGYTF. DNA for the CDR3: TGTGCCTGGTTTTGGGGGACCGAGGGCTACACCTTC.

The rearrangement joins TRBV5-5 to TRBJ2-7, with 7 bases fitting TRBD1. From germline, CDR1 is SGHKS and CDR2 YYEKEE (reference sequence). The CDR3 has 14 amino acids. Germline trimming cut 3 bases from V and 2 bases from J; bases unmatched to any gene: 5. The CDR3 here is CASSSRDRTYEQYF. For the CDR3, the DNA is TGTGCCAGCAGCTCCCGGGACAGAACCTACGAGCAGTACTTC.